What follows are 27 T cell receptor beta chains derived from one specimen sequenced in a study of blood T cells in healthy people across ages (dated by TCRdb to between 2014 and 2017). The receptor library was made with 5' RACE. The sequencing machine was an Illumina HiSeq 2500. A second PCR of 7 to 11 cycles was performed with a sample-barcoded 5' primer and a J-beta primer mix. The public reads were run again by TCRdb, first through fastp at Q25 and then through MiXCR, and only productive beta chains were kept. Each entry is one CDR3 protein sequence, shown with its most common DNA and genes. Within this sample are approximately 900,000 distinct CDR3 sequences, with 40% to 60% of them counted one time only. The top ten hold around 15% of the sample. Sequenced material: blood. All receptors derive from a man aged 25-45 years in good health.

At least ten counts were recorded for this clonotype. The V call is TRBV20-1, the J call TRBJ2-5, with 10 bases lining up with TRBD2. Germline V CDR1 and CDR2: DFQATT, SNEGSKA (reference sequence). The J segment lost 4 bases and the V segment lost 5 bases, leaving 7 bases of the junction unmatched. The length of the CDR3 is 14 residues. The CDR3 DNA reads TGCAGTGCTTTAGCGGGGGGCCGGGGAGAGACCCAGTACTTC. This sequence encodes CSALAGGRGETQYF.

This clonotype was seen a handful of times. The chain joins TRBV28 to TRBJ2-7, with unresolved D. Matching the DNA end better, TRBJ2-5 makes the J call doubtful. The CDR3 has 13 residues. CDR1 is MDHEN and CDR2 is SYDVKM in the germline V gene. The CDR3 DNA is TGTGCCAGCAGGTGGGCCCTTAGGGAGACCCAGTACTTC. It encodes CASRWALRETQYF.

Notes on this clonotype: This sequence may be a read error, since a much larger clone differs from it by one base. The chain combines TRBV3-1 with TRBJ1-4, with 7 bases that match TRBD1. The germline CDR1 and CDR2 sequences are LGHDT and YNNKEL (reference sequence). The CDR3 is 13 amino acids. Unmatched junction bases numbered 5, after V lost 8 bases and J lost 5 bases. The CDR3 sequence: CASGQDRNEKLFF. The CDR3, as DNA: TGTGCCAGCGGACAGGACAGAAATGAAAAACTGTTTTTT.

Remarks on this clonotype: A read error is likely, as this CDR3 ends without the conserved phenylalanine or tryptophan. The chain combines TRBV28 with TRBJ2-5; D possibly corresponds to TRBD2 (6 bases). V lost 6 bases, J lost 0 bases, and 20 bases lay in between. This CDR3 contains 17 residues. Germline CDR1 is MDHEN and CDR2 is SYDVKM. The CDR3 DNA sequence: TGTGCCAGCAGATCCTGGGAGCTGGGGGGAAACCAAGAGACCCAGTACCTC. The encoded protein is CASRSWELGGNQETQYL.

This chain uses TRBV20-1 with TRBJ1-6; D uncertain. The CDR3 length is 12 residues. V gave up 2 bases and J gave up 9 bases, with 8 bases separating them. CDR1 is DFQATT, CDR2 SNEGSKA, per germline (reference sequence). The CDR3 region is CSARQSPSPLHF. The DNA for the CDR3 is TGCAGTGCTAGACAGTCACCTTCACCCCTCCACTTT.

This rearrangement joins TRBV7-9 to TRBJ1-2, with 9 bases fitting TRBD1. The CDR3 extends over 16 amino acids. CDR1 and CDR2 from the germline V gene are SEHNR and FQNEAQ (reference sequence). V trimming: 5 bases; J trimming: 4 bases; junction bases outside the gene matches: 11. The chain's CDR3 is CASSPDRGVKGYGYTF. For the CDR3, the DNA is TGTGCCAGCAGCCCGGACAGGGGAGTAAAAGGCTATGGCTACACCTTC.

The V call is TRBV30, the J call TRBJ2-3, with D maybe TRBD2 (5 bases). CDR3 length: 14 amino acids. With 0 bases removed from V and 6 bases from J, the gap between germline ends came to 13 bases. The germline gives CDR1 GTSNPN, CDR2 SVGIG (reference sequence). The CDR3 nucleotides read TGTGCCTGGAGTGTACTTGCGGGCGGCGATACGCAGTATTTT. Its protein product is CAWSVLAGGDTQYF.

Comments on this clonotype: A read error may account for a junction end that differs from germline. This sequence joins TRBV7-2 and TRBJ2-5, with D tentatively TRBD1 (6 bases). The CDR3 runs 15 residues. Germline V lookup: CDR1 SGHTA, CDR2 FQGNSA. The CDR3 reads CASSLSGQPQETQYF. For the CDR3, the DNA is TGTGCCAGTAGCTTAAGCGGACAGCCCCAAGAGACCCAGTACTTC.

This clonotype was counted a few times. V and J are TRBV20-1 and TRBJ2-5, with TRBD2 identical over 7 bases. Unmatched junction bases numbered 3, after V lost 1 base and J lost 4 bases. Germline CDR1 reads DFQATT; CDR2 reads SNEGSKA (reference sequence). This CDR3 spans 13 amino acids. CDR3 sequence reads: CSARVWGGETQYF. In DNA, the CDR3 is TGCAGTGCTAGAGTGTGGGGGGGAGAGACCCAGTACTTC.

This clonotype was found many times. This could be a read error, since a much larger clone is one nucleotide away. The gene calls are TRBV18 and TRBJ2-1, with 8 nucleotides matching TRBD1. The end of the DNA fits TRBJ2-7 better, so the J call may be wrong. This CDR3 contains 18 residues. CDR1 and CDR2 (germline): KGHSH, LQKENI. The CDR3 DNA sequence: TGTGCCAGCTCCCGCTCTTCCGGACAGGGCCGGTCCTACAATGAGCAGTACTTC. Protein sequence: CASSRSSGQGRSYNEQYF.

V and J are TRBV4-2 and TRBJ2-3; 10 bases agree with TRBD2. V lost 1 base, J lost 4 bases, and 5 bases stayed unmatched. The CDR3 consists of 16 residues. CDR1 is LGHNA and CDR2 is YNFKEQ in the germline V gene. CDR3 coding DNA: TGTGCCAGCAGCCAAGTGGTAGCGGGGGGCCCAGATACGCAGTATTTT. Translating gives CASSQVVAGGPDTQYF.

This clonotype was observed a handful of times. The gene calls are TRBV27 and TRBJ1-1; D perhaps matches TRBD1 (5 bases). Germline lookup yields CDR1 MNHEY and CDR2 SMNVEV (reference sequence). This CDR3 contains 15 residues. V dropped 3 bases and J dropped 1 base, with 12 bases sitting between them. In DNA form, the CDR3 reads TGTGCCAGCAGTTTCTCCCTCACAGGGAACACTGAAGCTTTCTTT. Encoded protein: CASSFSLTGNTEAFF.

Only a few counts were recorded for this clonotype. V and J are TRBV7-9 and TRBJ2-3; a weak D match, TRBD2 (7 bases). Germline lookup yields CDR1 SEHNR and CDR2 FQNEAQ (reference sequence). The V end was cut by 5 bases, the J end by 2 bases, with 29 bases between. CDR3 length equals 20 residues. The CDR3 bases are TGTGCCAGCAGCCCTTTCTCTTGGGGGGGGGCGGCCCTTACCACAGATACGCAGTATTTT. Encoded protein: CASSPFSWGGAALTTDTQYF.

The V and J genes are TRBV7-9 and TRBJ2-3; 8 positions agree with TRBD1. The CDR3 runs to 16 residues. The junction had 10 bases not matched to a gene; V was cut back by 5 bases and J by 3 bases. CDR1 and CDR2 (germline): SEHNR, FQNEAQ (reference sequence). The CDR3: CASSAKTGGRTDTQYF. In DNA, the CDR3 is TGTGCCAGCAGCGCGAAAACAGGGGGTCGAACAGATACGCAGTATTTT. Full variable domain (rest looked up from reference TRBV7-9 and TRBJ2-3): DTGVSQNPRHKITKRGQNVTFRCDPISEHNRLYWYRQTLGQGPEFLTYFQNEAQLEKSRLLSDRFSAERPKGSFSTLEIQRTEQGDSAMYLCASSAKTGGRTDTQYFGPGTRLTVL.

Remarks on this clonotype: A read error may explain this, as a much larger clone is one base away. This is likely a read error, given that the CDR3 carries no conserved phenylalanine or tryptophan at its end. The chain joins TRBV20-1 to TRBJ2-5; either TRBD1 or TRBD2 may fit D (6 bases each). The assigned J gene may be wrong: the sequence end matches TRBJ2-7 better. From germline, CDR1 is DFQATT and CDR2 SNEGSKA (reference sequence). There are 15 residues in the CDR3. This chain's CDR3 is CSARYVSGGGYEQYL. The CDR3 coding sequence is TGCAGTGCTAGATATGTTAGCGGAGGGGGCTACGAGCAGTACTTA.

This clonotype has just a few counts. J is TRBJ2-6 and V is TRBV7-2; D gene uncertain. The germline V and J ends were trimmed by 5 bases and 9 bases, with 5 bases remaining between them. The CDR3 runs 11 residues. From germline, CDR1 is SGHTA and CDR2 FQGNSA. The CDR3 is CASSPHNVLTF. As DNA, the CDR3 is TGTGCCAGCAGCCCACACAACGTCCTGACTTTC.

This sequence joins TRBV12-3 or TRBV12-4 and TRBJ2-1; a possible D gene is TRBD1 (6 bases). This CDR3 region has 12 residues. V was cut by 3 bases and J by 11 bases, with 11 bases left in between. The CDR3 coding sequence is TGTGCCAGCAGTTTTAAGGGGGTGAAGCAGTTCTTC. This encodes CASSFKGVKQFF.

The CDR3, as DNA: TGCAGTGCTCCCCCGGACAGTGGGACCTACGAGCAGTACTTC. This translates into CSAPPDSGTYEQYF. The chain carries TRBV20-1 and TRBJ2-7; a possible D gene is TRBD1 (6 bases). Trimming took off 5 bases at V and 2 bases at J, with 16 bases between the two ends. The CDR3 runs to 14 residues. Germline CDR1 is DFQATT and CDR2 is SNEGSKA (reference sequence).

This clonotype was detected only a few times. The V and J genes are TRBV29-1 and TRBJ2-1; 7 positions match TRBD2. The CDR3 covers 15 residues. Germline V gene lookup returns CDR1 SQVTM and CDR2 ANQGSEA. V trimming: 1 base; J trimming: 5 bases; junction bases outside the gene matches: 8. The CDR3 coding sequence is TGCAGCGTTGAAGCCCGGCTAGCGGTAAACAATGAGCAGTTCTTC. This encodes CSVEARLAVNNEQFF.

This clonotype occurred a few times. Here the CDR3 reads CSARGRRGTEAFF. For the CDR3, the DNA is TGCAGTGCTCGGGGGCGGAGAGGCACTGAAGCTTTCTTT. The gene calls are TRBV20-1 and TRBJ1-1; tentative D call: TRBD1 (6 bases). Trimming removed 5 bases at V and 4 bases at J, with 14 bases between. This CDR3 is built from 13 residues. The germline V gene has CDR1 DFQATT and CDR2 SNEGSKA (reference sequence).

CDR3 coding DNA: TGCAGCGTTATGGAGAACACTGAAGCTTTCTTT. The encoded protein is CSVMENTEAFF. V is TRBV29-1 and J is TRBJ1-1; D is unclear. This CDR3 region has 11 residues. Germline CDR1 is SQVTM and CDR2 is ANQGSEA. Trimming took 5 bases from V and 1 from J, leaving 5 bases between them.

This chain links TRBV10-2 with TRBJ2-7; 13 nucleotides align to TRBD2. V was clipped by 0 bases and J by 8 bases; unmatched bases: 7. Germline V CDR1 and CDR2: WSHSY, SAAADI. The CDR3 is 16 amino acids. In DNA, the CDR3 is TGCGCCAGCAGTGAGTCACTAGCGGGGGGGCCGGGGAAGCAGTACTTC. Residues: CASSESLAGGPGKQYF.

The chain employs TRBV6-5 and TRBJ1-2; D is unresolved. There are 14 residues in the CDR3. V shed 2 bases and J shed 5 bases, with 12 bases lying between them. The germline CDR1 and CDR2 sequences are MNHEY and SVGAGI. In nucleotides, the CDR3 is TGTGCCAGCAGTTACGACCCACCGATTTATGGCTACACCTTC. It codes for CASSYDPPIYGYTF.

This clonotype has just a few counts. CDR3 sequence (DNA): TGTGCCAGCGGGGGACAGGCGGTTTCACCCCTCCACTTT. Encoded protein: CASGGQAVSPLHF. J is TRBJ1-6 and V is TRBV9; 8 nucleotides agree with TRBD1. V shed 7 bases, J shed 9 bases, and the junction held 6 bases outside the gene matches. The CDR3 consists of 13 residues. The germline V gene has CDR1 SGDLS and CDR2 YYNGEE.

In this sample, this clonotype turned up a few times. The chain recombines TRBV10-3 with TRBJ2-5; weak D call: TRBD1 (6 bases). The CDR3 is made up of 15 amino acids. In germline, CDR1 is ENHRY, CDR2 SYGVKD. V lost 7 bases and J 5 bases, leaving 20 bases between the germline ends. Here the CDR3 DNA reads TGTGCCATCAAGGAGGACAGTACCCCGGTTGAGACCCAGTACTTC. Translation gives CAIKEDSTPVETQYF.

This clonotype was seen a single time. The genes are TRBV7-6 and TRBJ2-5; 10 bases fit TRBD2. This CDR3 contains 14 residues. The trim removed 1 base at V and 11 bases at J, leaving 7 bases unmatched. Germline V gene sequence: CDR1 SGHVS, CDR2 FNYEAQ. The CDR3 protein is CASSLEASGGEQYF. In DNA form, the CDR3 reads TGTGCCAGCAGCTTAGAAGCTAGCGGGGGTGAGCAGTACTTC.

The count of this clonotype is one. The CDR3 is CASSLGVPQGISPLHF. The CDR3 DNA sequence: TGCGCCAGCAGCTTGGGCGTTCCTCAGGGAATTTCACCCCTCCACTTT. This rearrangement joins TRBV5-1 to TRBJ1-6, with a weak D call TRBD1 (5 bases). Trimming shortened V by 0 bases and J by 9 bases, and 16 bases separated the two germline ends. The CDR3 contains 16 residues. Germline lookup yields CDR1 SGHRS and CDR2 YFSETQ.